The rows below give T cell receptor beta chains drawn from one sample of a study of graft-versus-host responses after intestinal transplantation. Antigen specificity for these receptors is unknown. Profiling relied on immunoSEQ multiplex PCR, and the TCRdb table lists in-frame clones only, not all of them. The sample records 78,000 or so clones, roughly 87% being singletons. The source was unstimulated CD8+ T cells sorted from spleen or lymph node cells, collected before transplant. Receptors were obtained from a human donor who was the organ donor for an intestinal transplant. CDR3s include the opening cysteine and the closing phenylalanine or tryptophan. A D gene is named only where the DNA matches it firmly. Some rows mark clone size as missing; the rest say once, few, many or name a class of expanded clone.

D gene,V gene,J gene,clone size,CDR3 protein,CDR3 DNA
TRBD1,TRBV27,TRBJ2-2,once,CASSPGTGYTGELFF,TGTGCCAGCAGTCCCGGGACAGGTTACACCGGGGAGCTGTTTTTT
TRBD1,TRBV9,TRBJ2-3,many,CASSGWTGGTDTQYF,TGTGCCAGCAGCGGATGGACAGGGGGCACAGATACGCAGTATTTT
TRBD2,TRBV4-1,TRBJ2-5,NA,CASSQDFSGGVETQYF,TGTGCCAGCAGCCAAGATTTCAGTGGGGGGGTGGAGACCCAGTACTTC
NA,TRBV30,TRBJ1-5,NA,CAWSGIDPQPQHF,TGTGCCTGGAGTGGTATCGATCCCCAGCCCCAGCATTTT
NA,TRBV27,TRBJ1-1,NA,CASSLRAPLGTEAFF,TGTGCCAGCAGTCTCCGGGCCCCACTGGGCACTGAAGCTTTCTTT
NA,TRBV27,TRBJ2-5,NA,CASSLRPGGSPAEETQYF,TGTGCCAGCAGTTTAAGGCCCGGCGGCAGTCCGGCGGAGGAGACCCAGTACTTC
NA,TRBV30,TRBJ1-2,NA,CAWSGESRYGYTF,TGTGCCTGGAGTGGGGAATCTAGGTATGGCTACACCTTC
NA,TRBV4-1,TRBJ1-1,NA,CASSQGRWDMNTEAFF,TGCGCCAGCAGCCAAGGAAGGTGGGACATGAACACTGAAGCTTTCTTT
NA,TRBV7-9,TRBJ2-1,few,CASSTTDSPPPNEQFF,TGTGCCAGCAGCACCACGGACTCCCCACCTCCAAATGAGCAGTTCTTC
NA,TRBV5-4,TRBJ1-6,NA,CASSLDTADNSPLHF,TGTGCCAGCAGCTTGGACACAGCAGATAATTCACCCCTCCACTTT
TRBD2,TRBV5-1,TRBJ2-2,NA,CASSLVIRAGTTGELFF,TGCGCCAGCAGCTTGGTAATTCGAGCGGGAACAACCGGGGAGCTGTTTTTT
NA,TRBV14,TRBJ2-5,NA,CASSQEWGTQETQYF,TGTGCCAGCAGCCAAGAATGGGGGACTCAAGAGACCCAGTACTTC
NA,TRBV7-3,TRBJ1-1,NA,CASSLDSGTEAFF,TGTGCCAGCAGCTTGGACTCGGGGACTGAAGCTTTCTTT
TRBD2,TRBV5-1,TRBJ2-7,NA,CASSLAGGRYEQYF,TGCGCCAGCAGCTTAGCGGGGGGCAGGTACGAGCAGTACTTC